The T cell receptor (beta chain) described here comes from a study of regulatory T cells in long-lasting Graves disease. This clonotype has more than one count but fewer than ten. Its cognate antigen is unknown. Trimming pared 2 bases from V and 10 bases from J, leaving 15 bases between. The CDR3 is 13 residues long. Germline V gene data show CDR1 as SGHRS and CDR2 as YFSETQ. Whole-study findings and limits: Small numbers of samples may have cut accuracy. The persistent group shared 3,000 or so public clonotypes, more than the approximately 970 shared by new patients. Persistent disease preferred TRBV28, TRBJ1-2 and TRBJ2-5.

Time point here: persistent/refractory GD, antithyroid drugs over 5 years with positive TRAb. Extracted RNA from PBMCs served as the source of the TCR library. The guidelines of the American Thyroid Association were the basis for diagnosing Graves' disease. Combining iRepertoire HTBI primers with Arm-PCR of CDR3 regions, the authors built TCR beta libraries. One entry per CDR3 protein, called by TCRdb with MiXCR from the multiplex PCR reads. The top ten clones hold over 7.5% of a sample with about 470,000 distinct CDR3 sequences, more than 20% of them seen once. The chain joins TRBV5-1 to TRBJ1-1; possibly TRBD1 for D (5 bases). The origin of this receptor is a female donor with Graves disease. The sequenced sample was peripheral blood mononuclear cells (PBMCs), obtained when the disease was refractory, from a patient treated with antithyroid drugs. CDR3 bases: TGCGCCAGCAGCTTTAAGGGCGACAGCGGAGCTTTCTTT. Translating it yields CASSFKGDSGAFF.